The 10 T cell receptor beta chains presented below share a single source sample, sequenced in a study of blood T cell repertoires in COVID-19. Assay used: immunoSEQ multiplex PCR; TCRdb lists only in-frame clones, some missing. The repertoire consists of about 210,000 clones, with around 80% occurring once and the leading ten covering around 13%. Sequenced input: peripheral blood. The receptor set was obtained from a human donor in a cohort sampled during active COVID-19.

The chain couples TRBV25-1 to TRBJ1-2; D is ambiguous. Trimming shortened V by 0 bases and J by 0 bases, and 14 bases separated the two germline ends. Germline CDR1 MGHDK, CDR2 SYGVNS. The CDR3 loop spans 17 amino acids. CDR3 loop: CASSEYNSQDPNYGYTF. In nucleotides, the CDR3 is TGTGCCAGCAGTGAATATAACTCGCAGGATCCTAACTATGGCTACACCTTC.

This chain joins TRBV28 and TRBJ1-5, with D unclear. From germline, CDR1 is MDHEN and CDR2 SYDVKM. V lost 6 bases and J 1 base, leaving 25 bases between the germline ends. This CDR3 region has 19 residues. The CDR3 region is CASRSPAEPPGESNQPQHF. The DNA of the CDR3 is TGTGCCAGCAGATCACCAGCCGAGCCCCCCGGGGAGAGCAATCAGCCCCAGCATTTT.

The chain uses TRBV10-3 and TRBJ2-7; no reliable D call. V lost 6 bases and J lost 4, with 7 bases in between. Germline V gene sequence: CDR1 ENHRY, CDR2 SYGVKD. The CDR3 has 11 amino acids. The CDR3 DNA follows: TGTGCCATCAGCAACATTTACGAGCAGTACTTC. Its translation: CAISNIYEQYF.

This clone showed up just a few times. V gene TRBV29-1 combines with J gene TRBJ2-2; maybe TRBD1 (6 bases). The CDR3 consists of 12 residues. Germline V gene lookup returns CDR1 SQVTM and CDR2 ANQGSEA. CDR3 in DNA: TGCAGAGTGGGACACCCCACCGGGGAGCTGTTTTTT. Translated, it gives CRVGHPTGELFF.

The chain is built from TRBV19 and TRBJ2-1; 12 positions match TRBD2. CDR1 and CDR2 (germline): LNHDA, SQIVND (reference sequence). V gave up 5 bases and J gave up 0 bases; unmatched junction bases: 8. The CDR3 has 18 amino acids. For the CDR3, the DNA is TGTGCCAGTAGTCCCCGGACTAGCGGGGAGAGCTCCTACAATGAGCAGTTCTTC. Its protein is CASSPRTSGESSYNEQFF.

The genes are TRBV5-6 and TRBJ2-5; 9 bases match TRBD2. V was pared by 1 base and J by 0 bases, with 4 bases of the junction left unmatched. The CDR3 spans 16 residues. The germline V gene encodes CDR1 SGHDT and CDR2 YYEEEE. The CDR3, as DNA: TGTGCCAGCAGCTTGATACTAGCGGGCTACCAAGAGACCCAGTACTTC. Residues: CASSLILAGYQETQYF. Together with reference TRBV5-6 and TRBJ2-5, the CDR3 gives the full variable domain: DAGVTQSPTHLIKTRGQQVTLRCSPKSGHDTVSWYQQALGQGPQFIFQYYEEEERQRGNFPDRFSGHQFPNYSSELNVNALLLGDSALYLCASSLILAGYQETQYFGPGTRLLVL.

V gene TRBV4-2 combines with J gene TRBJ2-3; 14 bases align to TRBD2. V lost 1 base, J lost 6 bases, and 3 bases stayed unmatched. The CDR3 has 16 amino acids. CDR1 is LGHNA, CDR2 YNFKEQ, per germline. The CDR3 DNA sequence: TGTGCCAGCAGCCAAGGACTAGCGGGAGGGGATGATACGCAGTATTTT. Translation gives CASSQGLAGGDDTQYF.

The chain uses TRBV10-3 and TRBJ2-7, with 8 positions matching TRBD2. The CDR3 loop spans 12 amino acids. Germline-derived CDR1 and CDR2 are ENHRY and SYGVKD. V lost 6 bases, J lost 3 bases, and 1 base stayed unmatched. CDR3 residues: CAISLAGYEQYF. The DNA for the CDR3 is TGTGCCATCAGCCTAGCGGGCTACGAGCAGTACTTC.

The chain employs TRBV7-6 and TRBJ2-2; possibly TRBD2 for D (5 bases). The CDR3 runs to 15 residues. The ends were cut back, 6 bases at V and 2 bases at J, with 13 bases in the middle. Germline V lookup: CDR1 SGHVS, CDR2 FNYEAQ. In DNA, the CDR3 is TGTGCCAGCAGTTACGACTACGTAAACACCGGGGAGCTGTTTTTT. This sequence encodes CASSYDYVNTGELFF.

The CDR3 nucleotides read TGCGCCAGCAGCTTGGCGATGCTACAGGGTGGCGGCAATCAGCCCCAGCATTTT. This translates into CASSLAMLQGGGNQPQHF. This chain connects TRBV5-1 to TRBJ1-5; a possible D gene is TRBD1 (6 bases). Trimming left V 0 bases short and J 2 bases short, with 18 bases between. The CDR3 has 18 amino acids. The V gene's germline CDR1 is SGHRS and CDR2 YFSETQ.